This entry is about one T cell receptor (beta chain). There is no known antigen for this receptor. Per-base quality was not reported, and no clone a single base away is much larger than it. The library was obtained by the immunoSEQ multiplex PCR assay. For the multiplex PCR, a mixture combining 60 forward primers for TCR Vbeta segments and 13 reverse primers for TCR Jbeta segments was used. A multiplex PCR assay on genomic DNA amplified the CDR3 region of rearranged TCR beta genes. The amplified TCR beta libraries were sequenced on the Illumina HiSeq System as 87-base-pair reads. The original methods were these. A later analysis counted approximately 84 million unique TCR beta chains across the roughly 700 repertoires, and roughly 9.9 million of these chains were shared by at least two donors. A nearest-neighbor algorithm error-corrected the raw reads and collapsed the reads into unique sequences, merging closely related sequences to remove PCR and sequencing errors. CDR3 sequences were aligned to IMGT reference sequences to assign V, D and J gene segments. For a sequence to be retained, a match of at least six nucleotides was required to both a V gene segment and a J gene segment. A rearrangement counted as productive if the CDR3 had no stop codons and remained in frame with V and J, and every other rearrangement counted as non-productive. CDR3 was defined according to IMGT convention as the region running from the second conserved V-encoded cysteine to the conserved J-encoded phenylalanine. The earlier analysis of about 530 of the donors excluded any sequence lacking an unambiguous match to a single V gene segment. An earlier analysis of several hundred of the donors called V segments functional above 56.7% productive rearrangements and segregating when the between-donor standard deviation exceeded 5%. A statistical classification framework was built for diagnosing cytomegalovirus status from the catalog of TCR beta chain sequences. In a later analysis, V and J genes were assigned by comparing TCR nucleotide sequences against IMGT/GENE-DB human TR gene sequences. Using the TCRdist pipeline, a later analysis assigned CDR3 sequences along with most-parsimonious VDJ recombination scenarios. A later analysis defined each TCR beta chain by its CDR3 amino acid sequence plus V-gene family, and excluded reads lacking a unique V-gene family. As a way to deal with suspected cross-contamination and a sequencing artifact, a later analysis dropped hundreds of nucleotide sequences that were highly shared and had low generation probability. In a later analysis, a clonal expansion index for each public chain was calculated from normalized within-repertoire ranks of inferred template counts. A later analysis computed generation probabilities with a VDJ recombination model fitted to out-of-frame rearrangements, and checked the results against IGoR. Hypergeometric tests were used in a later analysis to score TCR-TCR, TCR-HLA and TCR-CMV co-occurrence, with a repertoire-size bias correction applied to the TCR pairs. False discovery rates were estimated in a later analysis by permuting HLA or CMV assignments 20 times. In a later analysis, co-occurring TCRs were grouped with DBSCAN, and TCRdist sequence similarity was added when clustering was performed within HLA-allele-positive subsets. Co-occurrence clustering excluded repertoires with fewer than 30,000 or more than 120,000 public chains, plus five with anomalous nucleotide sharing. TCRdb re-hosts the immuneACCESS table, in-frame sequences only. Its copies lack some clones; in the studies checked, an unresolved V gene accounts for under half of them, and the cause for the rest is not known. Clone size and V and J calls were adopted from that table, with D and trimming inferred from the DNA. This sample has roughly 120,000 clones in its table, and around 80% of those were observed once. The ten largest account for around 9.5% of the sample.

The cohort was made up of around 720 healthy bone marrow donors. At the time of sampling, all cohort members were nominally healthy, though unrecorded immune exposures were likely present. The donor was CMV seropositive and was included in the group of 250 to 300 seropositive cohort members. A peripheral blood sample was provided by each donor, and peripheral blood mononuclear cells were used for TCR beta sequencing. The Qiagen DNeasy Blood Extraction Kit was used to extract genomic DNA from the blood cell samples. The source of the sample is a study of cytomegalovirus exposure and HLA in healthy donors (dated by TCRdb to the late 2010s). In the study overall: An earlier analysis of several hundred of the donors reported roughly 270 Gb of sequence data and around 110 million unique TCR beta sequences from about 200 million T cells. In a later analysis, previously published TCR beta repertoires from about 640 donors were re-analyzed and high-resolution HLA genotyping was added so that TCR occurrence patterns could be studied. Four to six DR-DQ haplotypes were handled as single units for association and clustering because linkage in the cohort was strong. High-throughput TCR immunosequencing, statistical association of individual TCRs with disease status, and machine learning were combined to predict cytomegalovirus infection status. The aim of the study was to test whether cataloging public T cell receptors could identify signatures of past pathogen exposure. The study profiled the T cell repertoires of about 720 subjects by immunosequencing and related them to cytomegalovirus serostatus. In addition to the first cohort of around 670 subjects, a separate validation cohort of over 90 different subjects was used. Rather than using new phenotypic data, the later analysis identified candidate immune exposures from TCR beta sequences and from how often those sequences occurred across donors. An earlier analysis of several hundred of the donors applied high-throughput TCR beta sequencing to assess whether each TCR beta V gene segment acted as functional or pseudogenic. The number of donors typed differed by locus, with 629-630 for A, B, C, DRB1 and DQB1, roughly 550 for DQA1, over 600 for DPA1, and about 450 for DPB1. A later genetic analysis used genome-wide SNP genotypes for 398 of the 666 donors, treating that subset as a discovery cohort. Across around 400 genotyped donors of the cohort, an average of approximately 240,000 unique TCR beta nucleotide sequences per donor were sequenced, and around 19% of those sequences were non-productive. Every discovery cohort repertoire had been produced on one sequencing platform. Roughly 300 gigabases of sequencing data and around 88 million unique TCR sequences made up an early release that covered several hundred HLA-typed donors. HLA typing covered class I and class II loci at four-digit resolution. The genetic ancestry cluster associated with self-reported Caucasian donors included 81% of the approximately 410 genotyped donors. Donor age, sex, ethnicity and CMV serostatus were compiled together with the repertoire data. What the research found in general, with its limitations: The classifier was reported to diagnose cytomegalovirus status with high specificity and sensitivity in both the original cohort and the validation cohort. HLA typing was unavailable for some donors at each locus, so association tests used only the typed subset. Correlated functional status among segregating V segments might be attributable to linkage disequilibrium, but an unknown experimental factor could not be ruled out. About 17 rarely observed V segments, including chromosome 9 orphons, were excluded from the earlier analysis of approximately 600 of the donors because counts were too low. The cohort was sequenced for TCR beta chains only, and without alpha or paired-chain data the features that could be detected were limited. For the cohort, immune exposure information was limited to CMV serostatus. Compared with the 666-donor mean, donors in an Asian-associated ancestry cluster had fewer N-insertions in productive TCRs, according to a later genetic analysis. Sequencing depth was assumed to be roughly uniform across donors in the presence/absence analyses, though that assumption may not hold. While some public TCRs were present in many individuals, most TCR sequences turned up only very rarely across donors. A few of the identified cytomegalovirus-associated TCR beta chains were confirmed in vitro to be specific for cytomegalovirus antigens. A later analysis reported that several top co-occurrence clusters appeared linked to parvovirus B19, influenza, CMV and Epstein-Barr virus. When HLA alleles, especially DR and DQ, strongly co-occurred, TCR associations were difficult to assign to individual alleles. A later genetic analysis associated a missense DCLRE1C variant with V-gene and J-gene trimming of TCR beta chains, and an independent cohort replicated the association. A total of about 180 TCR beta chains were listed by the study as associated with cytomegalovirus. A further reported finding was that TCR beta sequences accurately predicted the HLA-A and HLA-B alleles for most subjects in the first cohort. Broadly in line with IMGT annotations, most TCR beta V segments showed up in productive rearrangements about 90% or about 30% of the time in an earlier analysis of approximately 600 of the donors. A cluster of highly shared sequence variants was judged likely to be a technical artifact of the sequencing pipeline. In a later analysis, TCR association rates were found to vary across HLA loci, with the most associated TCRs seen for DRB1 alleles and the fewest for HLA-C alleles. The 87-base-pair reads could not distinguish some IMGT-functional V segments, including TRBV6-2 and TRBV6-3, so those segments were excluded. According to a later analysis, most CMV-associated TCR beta chains appeared to be HLA-restricted, and the HLA associations seemed to be driven largely by CMV exposure. Compared with equally common non-associated chains, HLA-associated TCR beta chains in a later analysis were more clonally expanded and had lower generation probabilities. At a false discovery rate of 0.05, a later analysis linked 15,000 to 20,000 TCR beta sequences to specific HLA alleles. According to the authors, the approach could potentially be generalized to other disease states and immunological phenotypes.

Here V drops 4 bases and J drops 7 bases, and the junction holds 8 bases not matched to any gene. Per the germline V gene, KGHSH is the CDR1 and LQKENI is the CDR2. The CDR3, cysteine through phenylalanine, is 14 amino acids long. Of the read, only the CDR3 DNA is kept; its 42 bases are in frame from base 1. This receptor was identified in a female donor in good health and CMV-seropositive. The chain joins TRBV18 to TRBJ1-2; 8 nucleotides in the junction match TRBD1. What was sequenced was PBMCs. The DNA reads as follows: TGTGCCAGCTCACAAGGACAGGGAACTATTGGCTACACCTTC. The translation is CASSQGQGTIGYTF.